This T cell receptor (beta chain) was recovered during a study of T cells in Graves' hyperthyroidism and ophthalmopathy. Using RNA transcripts as the source, TCR beta CDR3 regions were amplified. HTBI primers were employed in a first-round RT-PCR of the TCR CDR3. TCRdb re-called the multiplex PCR reads with MiXCR, one entry per CDR3 protein. The repertoire consists of about 290,000 distinct CDR3 sequences, with about 13% occurring once and the leading ten covering 7.9%. The CDR3 contains 18 residues. Germline V lookup: CDR1 SGHDN, CDR2 FVKESK. V lost 1 base and J 3 bases, leaving 22 bases between the germline ends.

Material: blood. The sequence derives from a woman in her thirties or forties with Graves' hyperthyroidism. The chain employs TRBV14 and TRBJ2-7; a possible D gene is TRBD1 (7 bases). In DNA form, the CDR3 reads TGTGCCAGCAGCCAAGGGAGGGGGACAGTCCTCTATCGCTACGAGCAGTACTTC. Translation: CASSQGRGTVLYRYEQYF.